One and the same sample provided the 5 T cell receptor beta chains below, sequenced in a study of shared clonotypes between healthy human individuals. Clones were read by immunoSEQ multiplex PCR, and TCRdb kept only the in-frame ones, dropping some. The profile shows over a million clones, approximately 80% of them singletons. The sequenced sample consisted of memory CD4+ T cells from PBMCs. Subset given: CD45RA-negative fraction. These receptors were collected from a man younger than 30 in good health. Some clones in this sample may be carry-over from other donors' samples.

V usage is TRBV10-3 and J usage is TRBJ2-2, with 10 bases aligning to TRBD2. CDR1 and CDR2 from the germline V gene are ENHRY and SYGVKD. The CDR3 totals 17 residues. J was trimmed by 2 bases and V by 6 bases; bases with no gene match: 9. CDR3 residues: CAIRPRASGSNTGELFF. DNA for the CDR3: TGTGCCATCAGGCCCCGGGCTAGCGGGAGTAACACCGGGGAGCTGTTTTTT.

V and J are TRBV9 and TRBJ2-7, with a weak D call TRBD1 (5 bases). Per germline, CDR1 SGDLS and CDR2 YYNGEE. The V gene lost 0 bases and the J gene lost 2 bases, with 9 bases spanning the gap. The length of the CDR3 is 14 residues. This chain's CDR3 is CASSVEPGPYEQYF. The CDR3 bases are TGTGCCAGCAGCGTAGAGCCAGGGCCCTACGAGCAGTACTTC. The entire variable domain, with the rest obtained from reference TRBV9 and TRBJ2-7, is as follows: DSGVTQTPKHLITATGQRVTLRCSPRSGDLSVYWYQQSLDQGLQFLIQYYNGEERAKGNILERFSAQQFPDLHSELNLSSLELGDSALYFCASSVEPGPYEQYFGPGTRLTVT.

V gene TRBV10-3 combines with J gene TRBJ2-4; 8 bases are shared with TRBD1. Germline V gene lookup returns CDR1 ENHRY and CDR2 SYGVKD. This CDR3 is 14 amino acids long. V gave up 6 bases and J gave up 8 bases; unmatched junction bases: 9. CDR3 nucleotides: TGTGCCATCAGCCTAAGTTTGGACAGGGACATTCAGTACTTC. This sequence encodes CAISLSLDRDIQYF.

This clone was counted only a few times. The chain carries TRBV7-6 and TRBJ1-3, with 7 positions matching TRBD1. The CDR3 totals 16 residues. Germline lookup yields CDR1 SGHVS and CDR2 FNYEAQ. The V gene end was trimmed by 1 base and the J gene end by 5 bases; junction bases not matched to a gene: 8. The CDR3 spells CASSLGPRGYRNTIYF. In DNA, the CDR3 is TGTGCCAGCAGCTTAGGGCCCAGGGGGTATAGAAACACCATATATTTT.

This clone was counted many times. The V and J genes are TRBV2 and TRBJ1-4; 7 nucleotides agree with TRBD1. Unmatched junction bases numbered 11, after V lost 6 bases and J lost 10 bases. The CDR3 is 14 amino acids. Germline-derived CDR1 and CDR2 are SNHLY and FYNNEI. The CDR3 DNA reads as TGTGCCAGCAGCGGAGGACAGGCTTGGGGAAAACTGTTTTTT. Its protein is CASSGGQAWGKLFF. The whole variable domain, remainder taken from reference TRBV2 and TRBJ1-4, is EPEVTQTPSHQVTQMGQEVILRCVPISNHLYFYWYRQILGQKVEFLVSFYNNEISEKSEIFDDQFSVERPDGSNFTLKIRSTKLEDSAMYFCASSGGQAWGKLFFGSGTQLSVL.